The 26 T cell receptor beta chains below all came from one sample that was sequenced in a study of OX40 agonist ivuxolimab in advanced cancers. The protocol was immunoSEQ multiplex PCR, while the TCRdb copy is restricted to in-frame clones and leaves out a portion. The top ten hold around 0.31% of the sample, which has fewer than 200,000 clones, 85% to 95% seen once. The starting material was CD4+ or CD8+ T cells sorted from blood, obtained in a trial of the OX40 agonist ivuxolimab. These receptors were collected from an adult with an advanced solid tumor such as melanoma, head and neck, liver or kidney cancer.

In DNA, the CDR3 is TGTGCCAGTAGTATAGCTGGGACAAACACCGGGGAGCTGTTTTTT. The encoded protein is CASSIAGTNTGELFF. The chain links TRBV19 to TRBJ2-2; D is possibly TRBD1 (6 bases). Germline V lookup: CDR1 LNHDA, CDR2 SQIVND (reference sequence). Between the trimmed V and J ends, which lost 1 base and 2 bases, there was a span of 8 bases. The CDR3 extends over 15 amino acids.

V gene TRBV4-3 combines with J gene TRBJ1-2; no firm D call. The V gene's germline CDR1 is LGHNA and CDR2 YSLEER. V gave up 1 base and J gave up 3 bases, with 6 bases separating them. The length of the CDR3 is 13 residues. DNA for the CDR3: TGCGCCAGCAGCCAAGCCACGGACTATGGCTACACCTTC. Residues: CASSQATDYGYTF.

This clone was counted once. The CDR3 loop is CASQGESYGYTF. The CDR3, as DNA: TGTGCCAGCCAAGGGGAGAGCTATGGCTACACCTTC. V gene TRBV28 combines with J gene TRBJ1-2, with D maybe TRBD1 (5 bases). The germline V gene encodes CDR1 MDHEN and CDR2 SYDVKM. V was clipped by 8 bases and J by 4 bases, with 11 bases between them. This CDR3 comprises 12 residues.

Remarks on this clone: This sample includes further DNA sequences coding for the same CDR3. CDR3 DNA sequence: TGTGCCAGCTCACCGGGTCAAAACACTGAAGCTTTCTTT. It is translated as CASSPGQNTEAFF. The chain joins TRBV18 to TRBJ1-1, with D unclear. V dropped 3 bases and J dropped 2 bases, with 7 bases sitting between them. CDR3 length: 13 residues. Germline loops: CDR1 KGHSH, CDR2 LQKENI.

Written as DNA, the CDR3 is TGTGCCAGCAGCCCGGGACCGACTGGAAACACCATATATTTT. Its translation: CASSPGPTGNTIYF. V gene TRBV7-2 combines with J gene TRBJ1-3, with a weak D call TRBD1 (5 bases). Trimming shortened V by 5 bases and J by 2 bases, and 10 bases separated the two germline ends. Germline V gene lookup returns CDR1 SGHTA and CDR2 FQGNSA. The CDR3 is made up of 14 amino acids.

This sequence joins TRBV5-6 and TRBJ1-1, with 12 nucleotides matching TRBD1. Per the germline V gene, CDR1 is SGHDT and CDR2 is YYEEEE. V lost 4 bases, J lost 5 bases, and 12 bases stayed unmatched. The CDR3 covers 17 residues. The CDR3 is CASSPGGTGGFLTEAFF. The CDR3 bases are TGTGCCAGCAGCCCAGGAGGGACAGGGGGCTTTCTGACTGAAGCTTTCTTT. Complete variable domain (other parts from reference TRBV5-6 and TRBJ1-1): DAGVTQSPTHLIKTRGQQVTLRCSPKSGHDTVSWYQQALGQGPQFIFQYYEEEERQRGNFPDRFSGHQFPNYSSELNVNALLLGDSALYLCASSPGGTGGFLTEAFFGQGTRLTVV.

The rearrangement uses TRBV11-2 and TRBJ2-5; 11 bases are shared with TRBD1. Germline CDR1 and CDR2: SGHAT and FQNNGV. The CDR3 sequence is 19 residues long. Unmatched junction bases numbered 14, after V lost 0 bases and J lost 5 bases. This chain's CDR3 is CASSLEDRGPWTPRETQYF. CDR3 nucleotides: TGTGCCAGCAGCTTAGAGGACAGGGGGCCGTGGACCCCCCGGGAGACCCAGTACTTC.

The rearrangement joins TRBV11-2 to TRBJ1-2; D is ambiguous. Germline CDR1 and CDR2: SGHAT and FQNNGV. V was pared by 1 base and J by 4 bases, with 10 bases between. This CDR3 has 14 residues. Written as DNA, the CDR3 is TGTGCCAGCAGCTTAGTGGCTGTCGGCTATGGCTACACCTTC. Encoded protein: CASSLVAVGYGYTF.

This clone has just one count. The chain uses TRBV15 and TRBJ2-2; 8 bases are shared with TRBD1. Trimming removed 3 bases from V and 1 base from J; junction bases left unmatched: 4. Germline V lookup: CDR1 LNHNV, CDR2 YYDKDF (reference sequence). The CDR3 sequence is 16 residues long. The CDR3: CATSSPGTGNTGELFF. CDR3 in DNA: TGTGCCACCAGCAGCCCCGGGACAGGGAACACCGGGGAGCTGTTTTTT.

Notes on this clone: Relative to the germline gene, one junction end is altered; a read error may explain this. The CDR3 region has the DNA TGTGCTAGCAGCCTACAGTTCACCGGGGCCCAGTACTTC. Its translation is CASSLQFTGAQYF. This chain joins TRBV7-7 and TRBJ2-5; TRBD2 is a possible D gene (5 bases). Germline V gene data show CDR1 as SSHAT and CDR2 as FNYEAQ (reference sequence). This CDR3 is built from 13 residues. The complete variable domain, with remaining parts taken from reference TRBV7-7 and TRBJ2-5, reads GAGVSQSPRYKVTKRGQDVTLRCDPISSHATLYWYQQALGQGPEFLTYFNYEAQPDKSGLPSDRFSAERPEGSISTLTIQRTEQRDSAMYRCASSLQFTGAQYFGPGTRLLVL.

CDR3 protein: CASSARGGRGPRDSGANVLTF. In DNA form, the CDR3 reads TGTGCCAGCAGCGCCCGGGGGGGCAGGGGACCTAGGGACTCTGGGGCCAACGTCCTGACTTTC. V gene TRBV7-7 combines with J gene TRBJ2-6, with 8 nucleotides matching TRBD2. Trimming took 5 bases from V and 0 from J; bases not matched to a gene: 18. Germline values: CDR1 SSHAT, CDR2 FNYEAQ (reference sequence). CDR3 length: 21 residues. Complete variable domain (other parts from reference TRBV7-7 and TRBJ2-6): GAGVSQSPRYKVTKRGQDVTLRCDPISSHATLYWYQQALGQGPEFLTYFNYEAQPDKSGLPSDRFSAERPEGSISTLTIQRTEQRDSAMYRCASSARGGRGPRDSGANVLTFGAGSRLTVL.

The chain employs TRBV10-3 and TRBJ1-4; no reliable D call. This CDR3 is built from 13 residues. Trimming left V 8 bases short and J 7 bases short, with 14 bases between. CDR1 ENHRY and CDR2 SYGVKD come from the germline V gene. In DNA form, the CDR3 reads TGTGCCATCCGGGCCGGGGATGGTGAAAAACTGTTTTTT. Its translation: CAIRAGDGEKLFF.

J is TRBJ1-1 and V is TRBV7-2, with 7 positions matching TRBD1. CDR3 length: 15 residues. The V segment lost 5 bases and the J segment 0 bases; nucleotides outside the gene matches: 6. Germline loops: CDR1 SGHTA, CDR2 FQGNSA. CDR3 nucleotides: TGTGCCAGCAGCCCAAGACAGGGTATGAACACTGAAGCTTTCTTT. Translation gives CASSPRQGMNTEAFF.

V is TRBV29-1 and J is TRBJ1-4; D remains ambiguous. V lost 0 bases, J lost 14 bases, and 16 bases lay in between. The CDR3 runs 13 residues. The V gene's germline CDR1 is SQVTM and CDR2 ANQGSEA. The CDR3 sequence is CSVEDLFRQRLFF. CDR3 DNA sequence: TGCAGCGTTGAAGATCTGTTTAGACAAAGGCTGTTTTTT.

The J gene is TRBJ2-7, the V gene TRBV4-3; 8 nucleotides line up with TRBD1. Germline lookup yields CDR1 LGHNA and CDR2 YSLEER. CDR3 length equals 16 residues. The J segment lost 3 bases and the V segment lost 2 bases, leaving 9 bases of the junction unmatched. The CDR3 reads CASSQLTTGAGYEQYF. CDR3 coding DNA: TGCGCCAGCAGCCAATTAACGACAGGGGCTGGCTACGAGCAGTACTTC.

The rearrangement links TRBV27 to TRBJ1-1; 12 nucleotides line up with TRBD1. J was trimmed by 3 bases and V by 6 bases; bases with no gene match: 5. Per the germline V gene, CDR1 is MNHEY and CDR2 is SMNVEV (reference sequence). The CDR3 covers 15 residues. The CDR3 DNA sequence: TGTGCCAGCAGCCCACGGGACAGGGGGCACACTGAAGCTTTCTTT. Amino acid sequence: CASSPRDRGHTEAFF.

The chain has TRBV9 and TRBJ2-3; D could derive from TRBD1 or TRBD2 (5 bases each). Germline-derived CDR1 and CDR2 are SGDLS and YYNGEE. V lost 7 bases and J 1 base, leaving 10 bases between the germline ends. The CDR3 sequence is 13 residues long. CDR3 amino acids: CASGDPGTDTQYF. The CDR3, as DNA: TGTGCCAGCGGGGACCCCGGCACAGATACGCAGTATTTT.

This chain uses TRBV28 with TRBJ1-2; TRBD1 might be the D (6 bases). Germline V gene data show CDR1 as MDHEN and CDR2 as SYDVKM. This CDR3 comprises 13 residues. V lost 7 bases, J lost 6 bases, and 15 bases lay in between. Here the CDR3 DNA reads TGTGCCAGCACCAAGGGGGGGGCGGATGGCTACACCTTC. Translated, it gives CASTKGGADGYTF.

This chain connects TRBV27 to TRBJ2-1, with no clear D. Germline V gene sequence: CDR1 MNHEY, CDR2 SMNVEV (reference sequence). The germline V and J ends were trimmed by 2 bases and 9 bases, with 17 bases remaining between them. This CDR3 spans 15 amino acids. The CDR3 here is CASSLRLTHAPEQFF. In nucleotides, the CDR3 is TGTGCCAGCAGTTTAAGGCTGACCCACGCCCCTGAGCAGTTCTTC.

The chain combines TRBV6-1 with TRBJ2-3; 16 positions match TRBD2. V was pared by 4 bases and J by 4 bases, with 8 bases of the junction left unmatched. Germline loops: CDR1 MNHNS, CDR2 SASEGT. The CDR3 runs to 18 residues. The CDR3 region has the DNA TGTGCCAGCAGTGCCTCAGGGGGACTAGCGGGAGGGGCAGATACGCAGTATTTT. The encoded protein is CASSASGGLAGGADTQYF.

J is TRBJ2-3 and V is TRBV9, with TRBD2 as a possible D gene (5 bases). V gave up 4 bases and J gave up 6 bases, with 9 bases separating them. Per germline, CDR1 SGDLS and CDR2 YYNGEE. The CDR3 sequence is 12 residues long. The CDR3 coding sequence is TGTGCCAGCAGCTTCCCGGGGGATACGCAGTATTTT. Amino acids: CASSFPGDTQYF. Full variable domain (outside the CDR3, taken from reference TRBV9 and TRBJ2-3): DSGVTQTPKHLITATGQRVTLRCSPRSGDLSVYWYQQSLDQGLQFLIQYYNGEERAKGNILERFSAQQFPDLHSELNLSSLELGDSALYFCASSFPGDTQYFGPGTRLTVL.

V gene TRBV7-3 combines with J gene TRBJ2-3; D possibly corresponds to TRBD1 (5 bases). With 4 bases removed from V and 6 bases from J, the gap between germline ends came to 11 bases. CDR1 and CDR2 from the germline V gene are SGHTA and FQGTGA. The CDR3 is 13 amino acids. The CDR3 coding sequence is TGTGCCAGCAGCTCCCAGGGTGGGGATACGCAGTATTTT. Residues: CASSSQGGDTQYF.

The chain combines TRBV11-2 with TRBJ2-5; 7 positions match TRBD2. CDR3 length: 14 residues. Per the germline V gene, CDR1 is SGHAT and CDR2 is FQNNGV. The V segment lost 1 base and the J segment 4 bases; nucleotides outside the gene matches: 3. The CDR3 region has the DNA TGTGCCAGCAGCTTAGGATCGGGGGGAGAGACCCAGTACTTC. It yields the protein CASSLGSGGETQYF.

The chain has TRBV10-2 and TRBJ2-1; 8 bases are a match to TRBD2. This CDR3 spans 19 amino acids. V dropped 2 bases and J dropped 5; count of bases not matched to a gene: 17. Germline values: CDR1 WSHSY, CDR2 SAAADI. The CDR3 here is CASSEPTYLVAGRNNEQFF. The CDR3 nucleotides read TGCGCCAGCAGTGAGCCAACGTACTTAGTAGCGGGAAGGAACAATGAGCAGTTCTTC.

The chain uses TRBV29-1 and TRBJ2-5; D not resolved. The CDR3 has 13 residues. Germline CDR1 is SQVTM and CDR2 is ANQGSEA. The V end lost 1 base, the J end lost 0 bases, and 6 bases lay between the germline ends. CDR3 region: CSVEGRHQETQYF. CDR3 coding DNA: TGCAGCGTTGAAGGCAGGCACCAAGAGACCCAGTACTTC.

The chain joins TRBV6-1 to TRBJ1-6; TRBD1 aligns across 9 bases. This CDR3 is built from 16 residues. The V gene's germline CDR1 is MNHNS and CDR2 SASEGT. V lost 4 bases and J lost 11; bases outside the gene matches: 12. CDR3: CASSVLGGQGYAPLHF. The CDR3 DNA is TGTGCCAGCAGTGTCCTGGGGGGACAGGGTTACGCACCCCTCCACTTT.